This note documents a single T cell receptor beta chain sequence. Its antigen is unknown. PCR or immunohistochemistry showed mismatch repair deficiency in every enrolled patient. This entry belongs to a study of PD-1 blockade in mismatch repair-deficient tumors. In the study overall: Enrolled about 2013-2017, patients had progressing, pretreated mismatch repair-deficient cancers of more than ten types. Study-level results: Rapid post-treatment expansion, then contraction, generally preceding radiologic response, marked tumor-resident clones.

Clones were read by immunoSEQ multiplex PCR, and TCRdb kept only the in-frame ones, dropping some. The sample lists roughly 79,000 clones, approximately 80% occurring once. The V gene's germline CDR1 is MNHEY and CDR2 SVGAGI. The CDR3 covers 16 residues. The germline V and J ends were trimmed by 0 bases and 0 bases, with 9 bases remaining between them. This rearrangement joins TRBV6-5 to TRBJ2-4; D is uncertain. This specimen was peripheral blood, taken 44 weeks after starting pembrolizumab. This TCR derives from an adult with mismatch repair-deficient cancer. The DNA of the CDR3 is TGTGCCAGCAGTTACTCTCCCCCTCTAGCCAAAAACATTCAGTACTTC. Residues: CASSYSPPLAKNIQYF.